The 22 T cell receptor beta chains reported below all come from one sample, sequenced in a study of cytomegalovirus exposure and HLA in healthy donors. Primers included in the PCR were 60 Vbeta and 13 Jbeta primers. Only in-frame clones appear in the TCRdb table, and some are missing; sequencing was by immunoSEQ multiplex PCR. The sample has about 180,000 clones; under 80% are singletons. Sequencing was performed on PBMCs. The receptor source for this set is a woman younger than 45 in good health and CMV-seropositive.

The CDR3 nucleotides are TGTGCCAGCAGCCCCGAGGCGGGGGGGCCTGGCAATGAGCAGTTCTTC. This encodes CASSPEAGGPGNEQFF. The chain carries TRBV11-2 and TRBJ2-1; 9 nucleotides agree with TRBD2. The CDR3 loop spans 16 amino acids. Unmatched junction bases numbered 11, after V lost 5 bases and J lost 6 bases. Germline V gives CDR1 SGHAT, CDR2 FQNNGV.

The genes are TRBV7-6 and TRBJ1-5; 10 nucleotides match TRBD1. Losses at the gene ends were 3 bases for V and 5 bases for J; bases not matched to a gene: 7. There are 16 residues in the CDR3. CDR1 is SGHVS and CDR2 is FNYEAQ in the germline V gene. This chain's CDR3 is CASSLTGTGDHQPQHF. The CDR3 bases are TGTGCCAGCAGCTTGACCGGGACAGGGGATCATCAGCCCCAGCATTTT. Combining the CDR3 with reference TRBV7-6 and TRBJ1-5 gives the whole variable domain GAGVSQSPRYKVTKRGQDVALRCDPISGHVSLYWYRQALGQGPEFLTYFNYEAQQDKSGLPNDRFSAERPEGSISTLTIQRTEQRDSAMYRCASSLTGTGDHQPQHFGDGTRLSIL.

This clone has only one observation. The chain combines TRBV27 with TRBJ1-6, with TRBD1 matching 11 bases. The CDR3 consists of 17 residues. CDR1 is MNHEY, CDR2 SMNVEV, per germline (reference sequence). With 6 bases clipped from V and 6 bases from J, the junction kept 10 bases outside the gene matches. The chain's CDR3 is CASRVGEGQGVNSPLHF. In nucleotides, the CDR3 is TGTGCCAGCAGGGTGGGGGAGGGACAGGGGGTTAATTCACCCCTCCACTTT.

V is TRBV20-1 and J is TRBJ2-3; D not certain. The V and J ends lost 6 bases and 7 bases respectively, with 11 bases between them. The CDR3 runs 11 residues. Germline CDR1 reads DFQATT; CDR2 reads SNEGSKA (reference sequence). CDR3 bases: TGCAGTGCGCGAGAGGAGTATACGCAGTATTTT. Translation: CSAREEYTQYF.

The V and J genes are TRBV6-5 and TRBJ2-5; 7 positions match TRBD1. Germline CDR1 is MNHEY and CDR2 is SVGAGI. The CDR3 totals 15 residues. The junction had 7 bases not matched to a gene; V was cut back by 2 bases and J by 4 bases. DNA of the CDR3: TGTGCCAGCAGTTACGAAAGGGGGCGCGGAGAGACCCAGTACTTC. Translated, it gives CASSYERGRGETQYF.

V gene TRBV28 combines with J gene TRBJ2-7; tentative D call: TRBD1 (8 bases). CDR3 length: 17 residues. Per the germline V gene, CDR1 is MDHEN and CDR2 is SYDVKM. Trimming left V 6 bases short and J 4 bases short, with 25 bases between. The CDR3 sequence is CASSTNPSGTGSYEQYF. The CDR3 region has the DNA TGTGCCAGCAGCACCAACCCCAGCGGGACAGGTTCGTACGAGCAGTACTTC.

The chain is built from TRBV6-4 and TRBJ2-1; a possible D gene is TRBD2 (7 bases). The V end was cut by 10 bases, the J end by 6 bases, with 19 bases between. This CDR3 region has 14 residues. The V gene's germline CDR1 is MRHNA and CDR2 SNTAGT. Written as DNA, the CDR3 is TGTGCCATCCCTCCGGGGCGGGGGCCCAATGAGCAGTTCTTC. This translates into CAIPPGRGPNEQFF.

This chain links TRBV7-2 with TRBJ2-7; 8 nucleotides match TRBD2. The CDR3 consists of 15 residues. Trimming at V came to 1 base and at J to 7 bases, leaving 9 bases not matched to a gene. Germline loops: CDR1 SGHTA, CDR2 FQGNSA. The CDR3 spells CASSLVAGGPREQYF. CDR3 sequence (DNA): TGTGCCAGCAGCTTAGTTGCGGGGGGCCCTCGGGAGCAGTACTTC.

The V and J genes are TRBV11-2 and TRBJ1-1; unclear D gene. Trimming took 0 bases from V and 0 from J, leaving 11 bases between them. Germline V gene lookup returns CDR1 SGHAT and CDR2 FQNNGV. The CDR3 extends over 16 amino acids. The CDR3: CASSLDRSRLNTEAFF. Written as DNA, the CDR3 is TGTGCCAGCAGCTTAGATCGATCCAGGTTGAACACTGAAGCTTTCTTT.

This chain uses TRBV5-1 with TRBJ2-7, with D perhaps matching TRBD1 (7 bases). This CDR3 comprises 14 residues. Germline lookup yields CDR1 SGHRS and CDR2 YFSETQ. With 3 bases removed from V and 1 base from J, the gap between germline ends came to 11 bases. The CDR3 coding sequence is TGCGCCAGCAGCTCGGCGGGACAGTCCTACGAGCAGTACTTC. Translated, it gives CASSSAGQSYEQYF.

This sequence joins TRBV5-1 and TRBJ2-7, with 14 bases identical to TRBD2. V was pared by 2 bases and J by 2 bases, with 6 bases of the junction left unmatched. Germline CDR1 is SGHRS and CDR2 is YFSETQ. The CDR3 extends over 17 amino acids. The CDR3 loop reads CASSFGLAGGETYEQYF. DNA of the CDR3: TGCGCCAGCAGCTTCGGACTAGCGGGGGGTGAAACCTACGAGCAGTACTTC.

The gene calls are TRBV11-2 and TRBJ1-5; 7 bases line up with TRBD1. This CDR3 contains 13 residues. V trimming: 5 bases; J trimming: 10 bases; junction bases outside the gene matches: 8. Germline V gene sequence: CDR1 SGHAT, CDR2 FQNNGV. The CDR3 spells CASSPDRVQPQHF. The CDR3, as DNA: TGTGCCAGCAGCCCCGACAGGGTCCAACCCCAGCATTTT.

The V gene is TRBV7-9, the J gene TRBJ2-1; tentatively, D is TRBD1 (5 bases). The germline V and J ends were trimmed by 6 bases and 9 bases, with 21 bases remaining between them. Germline CDR1 and CDR2: SEHNR and FQNEAQ (reference sequence). This CDR3 contains 15 residues. The CDR3 loop reads CASRRQRIGWGEQFF. CDR3 in DNA: TGTGCCAGCAGGAGACAGCGAATTGGGTGGGGTGAGCAGTTCTTC.

This clone was picked up one time. This rearrangement joins TRBV20-1 to TRBJ2-1; D may be TRBD1 (5 bases). V lost 6 bases and J lost 12, with 15 bases in between. The length of the CDR3 is 11 residues. CDR1 is DFQATT and CDR2 is SNEGSKA in the germline V gene (reference sequence). The chain's CDR3 is CSATVQFGQFF. The CDR3 region has the DNA TGCAGTGCGACAGTTCAATTTGGGCAGTTCTTC.

CDR3 loop: CASSSGGGNYEQYF. The CDR3 DNA follows: TGTGCCAGCAGCTCGGGGGGGGGCAACTACGAGCAGTACTTC. The V call is TRBV5-6, the J call TRBJ2-7, with TRBD2 matching over 8 bases. Unmatched junction bases numbered 5, after V lost 3 bases and J lost 3 bases. This CDR3 contains 14 residues. Per the germline V gene, CDR1 is SGHDT and CDR2 is YYEEEE.

This sequence joins TRBV7-2 and TRBJ1-3, with 8 bases that match TRBD1. The V gene end was trimmed by 3 bases and the J gene end by 4 bases; junction bases not matched to a gene: 17. The CDR3 runs to 19 residues. Germline V lookup: CDR1 SGHTA, CDR2 FQGNSA. This chain's CDR3 is CASSLYVGQAGGSGNTIYF. In nucleotides, the CDR3 is TGTGCCAGCAGCTTGTATGTAGGTCAGGCAGGGGGCTCCGGAAACACCATATATTTT.

This chain connects TRBV11-3 to TRBJ2-5, with 10 bases lining up with TRBD2. V lost 5 bases, J lost 2 bases, and 5 bases stayed unmatched. Germline CDR1 is SGHNT and CDR2 is YENEEA. The CDR3 extends over 15 amino acids. The CDR3 DNA reads as TGTGCCAGCAGCCCTAAGACTAGCGGGCAAGAGACCCAGTACTTC. This codes for CASSPKTSGQETQYF.

Only one count was recorded for this clone. The J gene is TRBJ1-2, the V gene TRBV28, with D possibly matching TRBD1 (5 bases). The CDR3 spans 14 residues. V lost 3 bases to trimming and J lost 1 base, with 9 bases between them. Germline CDR1 reads MDHEN; CDR2 reads SYDVKM. CDR3 loop: CASSLTVINYGYTF. The CDR3 bases are TGTGCCAGCAGTTTGACAGTAATTAACTATGGCTACACCTTC.

V gene TRBV11-2 combines with J gene TRBJ2-5, with a tentative D call TRBD2 (6 bases). Germline V gene sequence: CDR1 SGHAT, CDR2 FQNNGV. V gave up 2 bases and J gave up 2 bases, with 12 bases separating them. CDR3 length: 15 residues. The CDR3 reads CASSLLARVQETQYF. DNA for the CDR3: TGTGCCAGCAGCTTACTAGCGAGGGTACAAGAGACCCAGTACTTC.

This clone was counted only a few times. The rearrangement uses TRBV19 and TRBJ2-7, with 9 bases fitting TRBD1. This CDR3 comprises 15 residues. Germline V gene lookup returns CDR1 LNHDA and CDR2 SQIVND (reference sequence). V lost 6 bases and J lost 3; bases outside the gene matches: 9. Here the CDR3 reads CASRLTGGSIYEQYF. As DNA, the CDR3 is TGTGCCAGTAGATTGACAGGGGGGTCGATCTACGAGCAGTACTTC.

V usage is TRBV14 and J usage is TRBJ2-1; D gene uncertain. The CDR3 spans 15 residues. The V end was cut by 4 bases, the J end by 7 bases, with 17 bases between. Germline CDR1 reads SGHDN; CDR2 reads FVKESK. The CDR3 DNA is TGTGCCAGCAGCCGCCGAGCGACTTCCTTTAATGAGCAGTTCTTC. Translated, it gives CASSRRATSFNEQFF.

The rearrangement joins TRBV10-1 to TRBJ2-5, with D maybe TRBD2 (5 bases). Germline V gene lookup returns CDR1 WNHNN and CDR2 SYGVQD (reference sequence). The V end lost 3 bases, the J end lost 2 bases, and 10 bases lay between the germline ends. The CDR3 contains 14 residues. The CDR3 region has the DNA TGCGCCAGCAGTGACCAGGACTTTCAAGAGACCCAGTACTTC. Its protein product is CASSDQDFQETQYF.